Listed below are T cell receptor beta chains from one sample, sequenced in a study of blood T cells in healthy people across ages. TCRdb passed the 5' RACE reads through MiXCR, listing each CDR3 protein once. The sample has around 1.5 million distinct CDR3 sequences, roughly 59% seen once. Sequencing used blood. The receptors derive from a man aged 18-30 years in good health. The CDR3 runs from the conserved cysteine through the conserved F or W. The D gene is left open where the match is weak. Some rows mark clone size as missing; the rest say once, few, many or name a class of expanded clone.

d_gene,j_gene,abundance,v_gene,CDR3nt,CDR3aa
NA,TRBJ2-4,NA,TRBV15,TGTGCCACCAGTCGAGGGTGGCCCATAGCCAAAAACATTCAGTACTTC,CATSRGWPIAKNIQYF
NA,TRBJ2-5,NA,TRBV20-1,TGCAGTGCTAGAAGAGGGTTGACAGAGACCCAGTACTTC,CSARRGLTETQYF
TRBD2,TRBJ2-5,NA,TRBV25-1,TGTGCCAGCAAGTTTAGCGGGGACGAGACCCAGTACTTC,CASKFSGDETQYF
NA,TRBJ2-7,NA,TRBV6-2/TRBV6-3,TGTGCCAGCGGTACAGCTCAGGGTCGGGAGCAGTACTTC,CASGTAQGREQYF
NA,TRBJ2-1,NA,TRBV29-1,TGCGGCGACAGGACGGCCCTAGGGAGCTCCTACAATGAGCAGTTCTTC,CGDRTALGSSYNEQFF
TRBD2,TRBJ2-3,NA,TRBV12-3/TRBV12-4,TGTGCCAGCAGTTTACGGGAGGTCACAGATACGCAGTATTTT,CASSLREVTDTQYF
NA,TRBJ2-3,NA,TRBV10-3,TGTGCCATAAGACCGGGACTCGACCTCACAGATACGCAGTATTTT,CAIRPGLDLTDTQYF
NA,TRBJ1-2,NA,TRBV4-1,TGCGCCAGCAGGCCAGCGAACGGGGGGATCAACTATGGCTACACCTTC,CASRPANGGINYGYTF
TRBD1,TRBJ2-7,many,TRBV29-1,TGCAGCGCCAACCGGGACAGGGCAATTTTCGAGCAGTACTTC,CSANRDRAIFEQYF
TRBD2,TRBJ2-1,NA,TRBV7-9,TGTGCCAGCAGCCCTAAATGGACTAGCGGGAACTACAATGAGCAGTTCTTC,CASSPKWTSGNYNEQFF
NA,TRBJ1-2,few,TRBV28,TGTGCCAGCAGTTTAGTACGGGCAGGAGGCTACACCTTC,CASSLVRAGGYTF
NA,TRBJ2-1,NA,TRBV12-5,TGTGCTAGTGCTCCCGGCGGCTACAATGAGCAGTTCTTC,CASAPGGYNEQFF
TRBD1,TRBJ1-5,NA,TRBV29-1,TGCAGCGTGACCGGGACAGGGGGCGCAGGGCAGCCCCAGCATTTT,CSVTGTGGAGQPQHF
NA,TRBJ1-3,NA,TRBV6-1,TGTGCCAGCAGTGAAAGGCTAGTTCCGGGAAACACCATATATTTT,CASSERLVPGNTIYF
NA,TRBJ1-2,NA,TRBV15,TGTGCCACCAGCAGAGATCTTGGGGAGCTCGATGGCTACACCTTC,CATSRDLGELDGYTF
TRBD1,TRBJ2-1,NA,TRBV2,TGTGCCAGCAGAACCGGGACAGGGACGGGAAATGAGCAGTTCTTC,CASRTGTGTGNEQFF
NA,TRBJ1-6,few,TRBV6-6,TGTGCCAGCGCGGAAAACCCCGGGAATTCACCCCTCCACTTT,CASAENPGNSPLHF
NA,TRBJ2-7,few,TRBV7-9,TGTGCCAGCAGCCGGCTTAGCCTCGACGAGCAGTACTTC,CASSRLSLDEQYF
NA,TRBJ1-2,NA,TRBV6-2/TRBV6-3,TGTGCCAGCAGTTACATTTCCCGGAGGGGCTACACCTTC,CASSYISRRGYTF
NA,TRBJ2-1,NA,TRBV5-6,TGTGCCAGCAGCCAAGGGGAGTTTTCCTACAATGAGCAGTTCTTC,CASSQGEFSYNEQFF
NA,TRBJ1-1,few,TRBV4-1,TGCGCCAGCAGCTGGGATGAAGGGGAAGCTTTCTTT,CASSWDEGEAFF
NA,TRBJ2-1,few,TRBV12-3/TRBV12-4,TGTGCCAGCAGCTCGGTCCGTTTCTCCTACAATGAGCAGTTCTTC,CASSSVRFSYNEQFF
TRBD1,TRBJ2-1,NA,TRBV28,TGTGCCAGCAGGCTTATACCGGGACAGGGGGCGCGAAATGAGCAGTTCTTC,CASRLIPGQGARNEQFF
NA,TRBJ1-2,NA,TRBV4-1,TGCGCCAGCACAACAAATGGGGGGCTAGGACGCGGCTACACCTTC,CASTTNGGLGRGYTF